Listed below are T cell receptor beta chains from one sample, sequenced in a study of blood T cell repertoires in COVID-19. Repertoires were generated with immunoSEQ multiplex PCR, while TCRdb's copy carries only in-frame clones and drops some. This repertoire shows roughly 250,000 clones, 80% to 85% found once; its top ten account for about 15%. Sequenced sample: peripheral blood. These receptors originate from a person aged 70 to 80 with COVID-19, enrolled during active disease. CDR3s include the opening cysteine and the closing phenylalanine or tryptophan. A D gene is named only where the DNA matches it firmly. A clone size is listed for some rows: how often the clone was seen (once, few, many), or a class if it is expanded.

TRBJ2-3,.,.,TRBV5-1,CASSPQGGGRADTQYF,TGCGCCAGCAGCCCCCAGGGAGGGGGTCGGGCAGATACGCAGTATTTT
TRBJ1-2,.,TRBD1,TRBV5-6,CASSFYGQGANRYGYTF,TGTGCCAGCAGCTTTTATGGACAGGGGGCGAACAGGTATGGCTACACCTTC
TRBJ2-7,.,TRBD1,TRBV6-2/TRBV6-3,CASSYSISPGGIYEQYF,TGTGCCAGCAGTTACTCGATTTCTCCAGGGGGCATCTACGAGCAGTACTTC
TRBJ2-1,.,TRBD2,TRBV5-4,CASSLIGTSGGLWFF,TGTGCCAGCAGCTTGATCGGGACTAGCGGGGGGCTCTGGTTCTTC
TRBJ1-6,.,.,TRBV19,CASSKQGQNSPLHF,TGTGCCAGTAGCAAACAGGGCCAAAATTCACCCCTCCACTTT
TRBJ2-5,.,.,TRBV3-1/TRBV3-2,CASSRDPLGTQYF,TGTGCCAGCAGCAGAGACCCTCTAGGGACCCAGTACTTC
TRBJ1-6,.,TRBD1,TRBV2,CASSGSLGTGSSPLHF,TGTGCCAGCAGTGGGAGCTTGGGGACAGGGTCCTCACCCCTCCACTTT
TRBJ1-5,once,.,TRBV7-9,CASSSQGSSNQPQHF,TGTGCCAGCAGCTCACAGGGTTCTAGCAATCAGCCCCAGCATTTT
TRBJ2-1,.,TRBD2,TRBV5-8,CASSETAPWLAGNYEQFF,TGTGCCAGCAGCGAGACCGCCCCCTGGCTAGCGGGAAACTATGAGCAGTTCTTC
TRBJ2-3,.,TRBD2,TRBV27,CASRHASGKSDTQYF,TGTGCCAGCAGGCACGCTAGCGGGAAGTCAGATACGCAGTATTTT
TRBJ1-2,.,.,TRBV5-4,CASSPAGTTGDGYTF,TGTGCCAGCAGCCCAGCAGGGACAACTGGGGATGGCTACACCTTC
TRBJ2-3,.,.,TRBV19,CASSIALMQSTQYF,TGTGCCAGTAGTATAGCCCTTATGCAGTCTACGCAGTATTTT
TRBJ1-5,.,.,TRBV28,CASSQQGGNQPQHF,TGTGCCAGCAGTCAGCAGGGTGGCAATCAGCCCCAGCATTTT
TRBJ2-2,once,.,TRBV7-2,CASSLVRNTGELFF,TGTGCCAGCAGCCTAGTCCGTAACACCGGGGAGCTGTTTTTT
TRBJ2-7,.,TRBD1,TRBV5-6,CASSSPGQSYEQYF,TGTGCCAGCAGCTCGCCGGGACAGTCCTACGAGCAGTACTTC
TRBJ2-3,.,TRBD2,TRBV20-1,CSASPGLVFADTQYF,TGCAGTGCTAGTCCGGGACTAGTATTTGCAGATACGCAGTATTTT
TRBJ1-6,.,.,TRBV30,CAWRSSYNSPLHF,TGTGCCTGGCGGAGCAGCTATAATTCACCCCTCCACTTT
TRBJ1-2,.,.,TRBV7-2,CASSHANPPNGYTF,TGTGCCAGCAGCCACGCGAACCCCCCCAATGGCTACACCTTC
TRBJ2-5,.,.,TRBV3-1/TRBV3-2,CASESKETQYF,TGTGCCAGCGAGTCTAAAGAGACCCAGTACTTC
TRBJ1-3,.,.,TRBV7-9,CASRAMMFGNTIYF,TGTGCCAGCAGAGCGATGATGTTTGGAAACACCATATATTTT
TRBJ2-7,.,.,TRBV7-2,CASSLNRLSYEQYF,TGTGCCAGCAGCCTTAACCGCCTATCCTACGAGCAGTACTTC
TRBJ2-7,once,TRBD1,TRBV4-1,CASSQEQGATYEQYF,TGCGCCAGCAGCCAAGAACAGGGGGCGACATACGAGCAGTACTTC
TRBJ1-3,.,.,TRBV3-1/TRBV3-2,CASSQGVLGAGNTIYF,TGTGCCAGCAGCCAAGGGGTCCTCGGAGCTGGAAACACCATATATTTT
TRBJ1-1,.,.,TRBV28,CASSKGSQLNTEAFF,TGTGCCAGCAGTAAGGGGTCTCAATTGAACACTGAAGCTTTCTTT
TRBJ1-2,.,.,TRBV30,CAAGLGRMFGYTF,TGTGCCGCCGGCTTGGGCAGGATGTTTGGCTACACCTTC
TRBJ1-2,.,TRBD1,TRBV7-9,CASSLGDRVFGGYTF,TGTGCCAGCAGCTTAGGGGACAGGGTTTTCGGTGGCTACACCTTC